The 13 T cell receptor beta chains reported below all come from one sample, sequenced in a study of OX40 agonist ivuxolimab in advanced cancers. Libraries were prepared by immunoSEQ multiplex PCR; TCRdb keeps only in-frame clonotypes and omits some of them. The table lists around 100,000 clones, 75% to 95% of them singletons, with around 0.3% in the top ten. Sequenced here: CD4+ or CD8+ T cells sorted from blood, sampled in a trial of the OX40 agonist ivuxolimab. These receptors came from an adult with an advanced solid tumor such as melanoma, head and neck, liver or kidney cancer.

This chain joins TRBV30 and TRBJ1-6; D may be TRBD1 (6 bases). The CDR3 contains 13 residues. Germline V lookup: CDR1 GTSNPN, CDR2 SVGIG (reference sequence). Trimming removed 1 base at V and 9 bases at J, with 10 bases between. In DNA, the CDR3 is TGTGCCTGGAGTGAACAGGGTGTTTCACCCCTCCACTTT. It specifies CAWSEQGVSPLHF.

There are a few counts of this clone. The rearrangement joins TRBV5-4 to TRBJ1-2; D gene unclear. V lost 0 bases and J 3 bases, leaving 6 bases between the germline ends. This CDR3 has 13 amino acids. CDR1 SGHNT and CDR2 YYREEE come from the germline V gene (reference sequence). This CDR3 is CASSLDRDYGYTF. DNA of the CDR3: TGTGCCAGCAGCTTGGACCGGGACTATGGCTACACCTTC.

The chain carries TRBV7-3 and TRBJ2-5, with D maybe TRBD1 (5 bases). Germline V CDR1 and CDR2: SGHTA, FQGTGA. V shed 5 bases and J shed 2 bases, with 12 bases lying between them. The CDR3 extends over 14 amino acids. The CDR3 protein is CASSPLGLQETQYF. CDR3 nucleotide sequence: TGTGCCAGCAGCCCCCTGGGGCTACAAGAGACCCAGTACTTC.

The chain links TRBV5-6 to TRBJ2-5, with 10 bases fitting TRBD2. V lost 3 bases and J lost 1; bases outside the gene matches: 3. The CDR3 covers 15 residues. Per the germline V gene, CDR1 is SGHDT and CDR2 is YYEEEE. The CDR3 region is CASSSLAGVQETQYF. The CDR3 coding sequence is TGTGCCAGCAGCTCTCTAGCGGGGGTCCAAGAGACCCAGTACTTC.

The chain uses TRBV5-1 and TRBJ1-3; D possibly corresponds to TRBD1 (6 bases). Trimming removed 3 bases from V and 0 bases from J, with 16 bases in between. Germline assignment: CDR1 SGHRS and CDR2 YFSETQ. The CDR3 totals 17 residues. DNA for the CDR3: TGCGCCAGCAGCTACAACAGGGACTCATACTCTGGAAACACCATATATTTT. Protein sequence: CASSYNRDSYSGNTIYF. The full variable domain, with the rest looked up from reference TRBV5-1 and TRBJ1-3, is KAGVTQTPRYLIKTRGQQVTLSCSPISGHRSVSWYQQTPGQGLQFLFEYFSETQRNKGNFPGRFSGRQFSNSRSEMNVSTLELGDSALYLCASSYNRDSYSGNTIYFGEGSWLTVV.

The chain has TRBV19 and TRBJ1-1, with D perhaps TRBD1 (6 bases). Germline assignment: CDR1 LNHDA and CDR2 SQIVND (reference sequence). V was shortened by 5 bases and J by 0 bases, with 13 bases between the two germline ends. This CDR3 contains 15 residues. CDR3 sequence reads: CASSDSGHLNTEAFF. The CDR3 DNA follows: TGTGCCAGTAGTGATTCGGGACACCTGAACACTGAAGCTTTCTTT.

The rearrangement uses TRBV7-8 and TRBJ2-7; 7 nucleotides match TRBD1. This CDR3 region has 13 residues. Germline CDR1 and CDR2: SGHVS and FQNEAQ. Unmatched junction bases numbered 7, after V lost 6 bases and J lost 5 bases. The CDR3 loop is CASRKTGSNEQYF. Written as DNA, the CDR3 is TGTGCCAGCAGGAAGACAGGGAGTAACGAGCAGTACTTC.

The chain's CDR3 is CATRRGSTDTQYF. CDR3 in DNA: TGTGCCACCCGAAGGGGAAGCACAGATACGCAGTATTTT. The gene calls are TRBV7-9 and TRBJ2-3; D possibly corresponds to TRBD1 (5 bases). The V and J ends lost 10 bases and 0 bases respectively, with 11 bases between them. The CDR3 runs 13 residues. Germline values: CDR1 SEHNR, CDR2 FQNEAQ (reference sequence).

V and J are TRBV7-2 and TRBJ2-1, with 10 bases aligning to TRBD2. The trim removed 5 bases at V and 2 bases at J, leaving 6 bases unmatched. The CDR3 is 16 residues long. Germline V lookup: CDR1 SGHTA, CDR2 FQGNSA. The CDR3 bases are TGTGCCAGCAGCGAAACTGGGACTAGCGCCTACAATGAGCAGTTCTTC. It specifies CASSETGTSAYNEQFF.

This clone has more than one count but fewer than ten. The chain links TRBV6-6 to TRBJ2-1, with a weak D call TRBD2 (6 bases). The CDR3 runs to 13 residues. The V end was cut by 8 bases, the J end by 1 base, with 9 bases between. The germline V gene encodes CDR1 MNHNY and CDR2 SVGAGI (reference sequence). The CDR3 reads CASWRDSYNEQFF. CDR3 coding DNA: TGTGCCAGCTGGAGGGATTCCTACAATGAGCAGTTCTTC.

J is TRBJ2-5 and V is TRBV7-6; D possibly corresponds to TRBD2 (5 bases). The V and J ends lost 5 bases and 5 bases respectively, with 18 bases between them. CDR3 size: 15 residues. Germline V gives CDR1 SGHVS, CDR2 FNYEAQ. CDR3 loop: CASSRTERALETQYF. CDR3 DNA sequence: TGTGCCAGCAGCAGAACGGAGAGGGCTCTTGAGACCCAGTACTTC.

The chain joins TRBV5-1 to TRBJ2-3, with unresolved D. Trimming cost V 4 bases and J 2 bases, with 5 bases left between them. The germline V gene has CDR1 SGHRS and CDR2 YFSETQ. This CDR3 is 12 amino acids long. This chain's CDR3 is CASSRSTDTQYF. CDR3 in DNA: TGCGCCAGCAGCCGTTCCACAGATACGCAGTATTTT.

This sequence joins TRBV7-2 and TRBJ1-5; 8 bases agree with TRBD1. Germline V gene lookup returns CDR1 SGHTA and CDR2 FQGNSA. The CDR3 is 15 amino acids. Germline trimming cut 1 base from V and 2 bases from J; bases unmatched to any gene: 1. In DNA, the CDR3 is TGTGCCAGCAGCTTAGGGGGACAGGGCAATCAGCCCCAGCATTTT. This translates into CASSLGGQGNQPQHF.